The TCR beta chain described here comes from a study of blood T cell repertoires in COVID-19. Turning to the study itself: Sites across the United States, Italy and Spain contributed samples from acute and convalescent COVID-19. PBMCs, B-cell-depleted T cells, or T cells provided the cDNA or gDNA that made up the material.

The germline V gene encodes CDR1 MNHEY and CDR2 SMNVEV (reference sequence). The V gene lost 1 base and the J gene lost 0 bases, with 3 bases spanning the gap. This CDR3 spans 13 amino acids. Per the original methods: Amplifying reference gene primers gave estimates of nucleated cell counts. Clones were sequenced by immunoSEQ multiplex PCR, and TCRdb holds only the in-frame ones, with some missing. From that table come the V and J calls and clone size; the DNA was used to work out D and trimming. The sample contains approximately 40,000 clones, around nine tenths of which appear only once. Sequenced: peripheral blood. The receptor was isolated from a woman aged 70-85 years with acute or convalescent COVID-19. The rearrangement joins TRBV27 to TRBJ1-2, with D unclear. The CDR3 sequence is CASSLWPNYGYTF. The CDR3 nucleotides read TGTGCCAGCAGTTTATGGCCTAACTATGGCTACACCTTC.